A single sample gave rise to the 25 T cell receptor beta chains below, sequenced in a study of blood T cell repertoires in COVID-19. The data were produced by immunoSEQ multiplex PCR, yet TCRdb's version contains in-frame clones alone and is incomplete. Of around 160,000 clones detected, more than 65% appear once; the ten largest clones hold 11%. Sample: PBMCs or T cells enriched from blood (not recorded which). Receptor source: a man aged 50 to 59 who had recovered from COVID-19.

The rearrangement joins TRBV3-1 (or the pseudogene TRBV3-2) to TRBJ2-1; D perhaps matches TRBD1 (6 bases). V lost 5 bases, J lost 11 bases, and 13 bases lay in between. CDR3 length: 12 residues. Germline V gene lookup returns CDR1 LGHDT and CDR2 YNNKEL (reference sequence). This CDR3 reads CASSWDNFQQFF. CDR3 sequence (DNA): TGTGCCAGCAGCTGGGACAATTTTCAGCAGTTCTTC.

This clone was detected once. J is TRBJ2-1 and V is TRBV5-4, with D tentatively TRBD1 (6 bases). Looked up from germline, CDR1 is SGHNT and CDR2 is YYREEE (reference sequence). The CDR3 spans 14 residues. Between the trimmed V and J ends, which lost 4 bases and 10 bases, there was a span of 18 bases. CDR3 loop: CASSSRGGMKEQFF. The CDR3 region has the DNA TGTGCCAGCAGCAGTAGAGGGGGTATGAAGGAGCAGTTCTTC. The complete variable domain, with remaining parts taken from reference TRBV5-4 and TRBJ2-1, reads ETGVTQSPTHLIKTRGQQVTLRCSSQSGHNTVSWYQQALGQGPQFIFQYYREEENGRGNFPPRFSGLQFPNYSSELNVNALELDDSALYLCASSSRGGMKEQFFGPGTRLTVL.

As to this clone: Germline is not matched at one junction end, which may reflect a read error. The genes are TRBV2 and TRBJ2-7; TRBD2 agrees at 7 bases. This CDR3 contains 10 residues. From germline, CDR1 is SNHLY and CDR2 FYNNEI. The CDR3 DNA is TGTGCCAGCAGGACTAGCTGGGTGAACTTC. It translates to CASRTSWVNF. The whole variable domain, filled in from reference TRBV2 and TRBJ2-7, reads EPEVTQTPSHQVTQMGQEVILRCVPISNHLYFYWYRQILGQKVEFLVSFYNNEISEKSEIFDDQFSVERPDGSNFTLKIRSTKLEDSAMYFCASRTSWVNFGPGTRLTVT.

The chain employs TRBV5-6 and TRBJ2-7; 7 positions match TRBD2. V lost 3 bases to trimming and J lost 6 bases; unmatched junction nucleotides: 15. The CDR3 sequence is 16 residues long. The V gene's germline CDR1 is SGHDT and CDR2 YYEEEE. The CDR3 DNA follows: TGTGCCAGCAGCTCGGGAGGAATAGCCTATCCCGGCGAGCAGTACTTC. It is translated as CASSSGGIAYPGEQYF.

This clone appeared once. The CDR3 bases are TGTGCCAGCAGTTCAATAGCAGGAGGCTACGAGCAGTACTTC. As protein: CASSSIAGGYEQYF. This chain links TRBV6-5 with TRBJ2-7; D may be TRBD2 (5 bases). CDR3 size: 14 residues. V dropped 4 bases and J dropped 3 bases, with 13 bases sitting between them. Germline CDR1 reads MNHEY; CDR2 reads SVGAGI.

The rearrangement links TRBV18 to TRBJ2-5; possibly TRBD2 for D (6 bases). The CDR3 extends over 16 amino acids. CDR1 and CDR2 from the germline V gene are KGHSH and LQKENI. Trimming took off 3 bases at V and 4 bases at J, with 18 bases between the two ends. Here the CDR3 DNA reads TGTGCCAGCTCACCTTATTCGGGAGCGGTTAGAGAGACCCAGTACTTC. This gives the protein CASSPYSGAVRETQYF. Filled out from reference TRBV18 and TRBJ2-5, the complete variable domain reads NAGVMQNPRHLVRRRGQEARLRCSPMKGHSHVYWYRQLPEEGLKFMVYLQKENIIDESGMPKERFSAEFPKEGPSILRIQQVVRGDSAAYFCASSPYSGAVRETQYFGPGTRLLVL.

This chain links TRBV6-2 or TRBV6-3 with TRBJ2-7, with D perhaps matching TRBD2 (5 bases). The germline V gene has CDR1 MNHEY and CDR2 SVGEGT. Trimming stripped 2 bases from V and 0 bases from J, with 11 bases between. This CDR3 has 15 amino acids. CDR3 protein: CASSYPQRFSYEQYF. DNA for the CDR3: TGTGCCAGCAGTTACCCCCAGCGGTTCTCCTACGAGCAGTACTTC.

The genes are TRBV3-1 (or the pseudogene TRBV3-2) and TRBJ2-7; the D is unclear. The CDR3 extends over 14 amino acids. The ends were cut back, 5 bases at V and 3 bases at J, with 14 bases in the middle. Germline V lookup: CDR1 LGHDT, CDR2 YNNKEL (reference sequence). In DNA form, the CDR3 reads TGTGCCAGCAGCGCTACAGATTTAGGCTACGAGCAGTACTTC. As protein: CASSATDLGYEQYF.

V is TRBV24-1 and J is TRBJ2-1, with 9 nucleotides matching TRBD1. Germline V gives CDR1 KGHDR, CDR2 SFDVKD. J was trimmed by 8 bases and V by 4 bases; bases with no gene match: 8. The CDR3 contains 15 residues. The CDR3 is CATSEPGTGIDEQFF. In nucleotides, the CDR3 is TGTGCCACCAGTGAACCCGGGACAGGGATCGATGAGCAGTTCTTC.

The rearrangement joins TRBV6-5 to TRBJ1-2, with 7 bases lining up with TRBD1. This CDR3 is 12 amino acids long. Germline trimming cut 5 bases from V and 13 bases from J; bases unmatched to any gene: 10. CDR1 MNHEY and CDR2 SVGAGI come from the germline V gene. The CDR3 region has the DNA TGTGCCAGCAGTCCGGACAGGCTTCCTCCCACCTTC. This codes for CASSPDRLPPTF.

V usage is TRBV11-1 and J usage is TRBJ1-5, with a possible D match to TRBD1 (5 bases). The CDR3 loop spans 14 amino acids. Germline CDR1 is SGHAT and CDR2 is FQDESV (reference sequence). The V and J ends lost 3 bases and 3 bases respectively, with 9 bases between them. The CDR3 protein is CASSLLGDNQPQHF. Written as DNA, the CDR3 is TGTGCCAGCAGCTTGTTAGGGGACAATCAGCCCCAGCATTTT. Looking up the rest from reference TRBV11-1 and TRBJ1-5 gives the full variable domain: EAEVAQSPRYKITEKSQAVAFWCDPISGHATLYWYRQILGQGPELLVQFQDESVVDDSQLPKDRFSAERLKGVDSTLKIQPAELGDSAMYLCASSLLGDNQPQHFGDGTRLSIL.

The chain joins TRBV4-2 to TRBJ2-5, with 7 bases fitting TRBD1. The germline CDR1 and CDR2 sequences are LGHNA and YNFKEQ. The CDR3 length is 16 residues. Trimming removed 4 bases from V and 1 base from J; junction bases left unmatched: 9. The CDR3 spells CASSRRLGDSQETQYF. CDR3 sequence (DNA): TGTGCCAGCAGCCGTCGCTTGGGGGACAGCCAAGAGACCCAGTACTTC.

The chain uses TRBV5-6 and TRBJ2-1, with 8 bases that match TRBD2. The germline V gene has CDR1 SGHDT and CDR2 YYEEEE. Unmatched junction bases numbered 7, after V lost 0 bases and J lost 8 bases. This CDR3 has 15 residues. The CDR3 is CASSLGSLAAYEQFF. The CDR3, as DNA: TGTGCCAGCAGCTTGGGTTCACTAGCGGCCTATGAGCAGTTCTTC. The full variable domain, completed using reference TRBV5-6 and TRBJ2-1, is DAGVTQSPTHLIKTRGQQVTLRCSPKSGHDTVSWYQQALGQGPQFIFQYYEEEERQRGNFPDRFSGHQFPNYSSELNVNALLLGDSALYLCASSLGSLAAYEQFFGPGTRLTVL.

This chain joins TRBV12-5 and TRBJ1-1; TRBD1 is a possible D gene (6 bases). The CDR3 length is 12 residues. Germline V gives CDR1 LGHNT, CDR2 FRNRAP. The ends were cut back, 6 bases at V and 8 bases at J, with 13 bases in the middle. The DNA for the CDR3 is TGTGCTAGTGGCTTAGGACAGACCGAAGCTTTCTTT. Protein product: CASGLGQTEAFF.

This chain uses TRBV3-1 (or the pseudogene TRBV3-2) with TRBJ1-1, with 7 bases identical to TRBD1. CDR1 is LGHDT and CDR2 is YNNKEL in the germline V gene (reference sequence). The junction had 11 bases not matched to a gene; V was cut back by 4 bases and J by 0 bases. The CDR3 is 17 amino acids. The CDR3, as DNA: TGTGCCAGCAGCCCAACTCCCGGGACAGCGATGAACACTGAAGCTTTCTTT. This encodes CASSPTPGTAMNTEAFF.

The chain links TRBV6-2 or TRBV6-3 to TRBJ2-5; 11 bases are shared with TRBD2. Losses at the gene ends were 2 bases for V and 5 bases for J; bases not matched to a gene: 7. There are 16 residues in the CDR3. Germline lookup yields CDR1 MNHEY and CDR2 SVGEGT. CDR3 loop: CASSYNSGGARETQYF. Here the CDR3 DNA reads TGTGCCAGCAGTTACAATAGCGGGGGGGCACGGGAGACCCAGTACTTC.

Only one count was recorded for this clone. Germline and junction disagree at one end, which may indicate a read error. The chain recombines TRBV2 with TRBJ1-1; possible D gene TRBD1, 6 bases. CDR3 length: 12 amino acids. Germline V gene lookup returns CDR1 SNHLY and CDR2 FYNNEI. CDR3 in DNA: TGTGCCAGCAGTGATAGGGGGGGGCCCCCTCTCTTT. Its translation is CASSDRGGPPLF.

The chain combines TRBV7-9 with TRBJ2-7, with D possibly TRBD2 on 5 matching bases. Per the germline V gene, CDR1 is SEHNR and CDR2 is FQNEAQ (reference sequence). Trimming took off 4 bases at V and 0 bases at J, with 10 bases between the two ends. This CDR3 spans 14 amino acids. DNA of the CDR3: TGTGCCAGCAGCTACCCCGGGGTCTCCTACGAGCAGTACTTC. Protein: CASSYPGVSYEQYF. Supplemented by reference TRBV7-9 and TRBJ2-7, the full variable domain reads DTGVSQNPRHKITKRGQNVTFRCDPISEHNRLYWYRQTLGQGPEFLTYFQNEAQLEKSRLLSDRFSAERPKGSFSTLEIQRTEQGDSAMYLCASSYPGVSYEQYFGPGTRLTVT.

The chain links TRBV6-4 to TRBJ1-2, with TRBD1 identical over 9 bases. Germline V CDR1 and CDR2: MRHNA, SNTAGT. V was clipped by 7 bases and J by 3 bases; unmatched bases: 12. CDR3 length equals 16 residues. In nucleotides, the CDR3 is TGTGCCAGCACCACTCCCGGGACAGGGCCCGACTATGGCTACACCTTC. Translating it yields CASTTPGTGPDYGYTF.

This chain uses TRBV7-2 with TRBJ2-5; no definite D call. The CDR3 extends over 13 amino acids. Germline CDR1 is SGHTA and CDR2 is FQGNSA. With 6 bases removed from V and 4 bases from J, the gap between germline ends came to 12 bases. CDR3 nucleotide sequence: TGTGCCAGCAGGCACCCACCGGGAGAGACCCAGTACTTC. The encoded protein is CASRHPPGETQYF.

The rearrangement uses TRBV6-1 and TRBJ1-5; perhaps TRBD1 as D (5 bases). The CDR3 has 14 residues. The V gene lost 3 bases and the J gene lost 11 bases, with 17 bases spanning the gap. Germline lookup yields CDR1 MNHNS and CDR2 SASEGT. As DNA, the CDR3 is TGTGCCAGCAGTGAGTCGGGGGGTGCAGCTTCCCAGCATTTT. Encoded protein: CASSESGGAASQHF.

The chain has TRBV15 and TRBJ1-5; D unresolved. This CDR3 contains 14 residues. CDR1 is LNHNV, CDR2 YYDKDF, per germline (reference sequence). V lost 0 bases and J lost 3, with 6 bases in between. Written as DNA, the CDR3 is TGTGCCACCAGCAGAGAGGCATTCAATCAGCCCCAGCATTTT. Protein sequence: CATSREAFNQPQHF.

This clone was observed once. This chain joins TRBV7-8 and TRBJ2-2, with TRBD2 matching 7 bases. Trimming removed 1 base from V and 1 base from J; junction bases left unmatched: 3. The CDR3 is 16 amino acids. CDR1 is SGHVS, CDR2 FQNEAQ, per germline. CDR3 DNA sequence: TGTGCCAGCAGCTTAGATGCTAGCGGGAACACCGGGGAGCTGTTTTTT. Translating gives CASSLDASGNTGELFF.

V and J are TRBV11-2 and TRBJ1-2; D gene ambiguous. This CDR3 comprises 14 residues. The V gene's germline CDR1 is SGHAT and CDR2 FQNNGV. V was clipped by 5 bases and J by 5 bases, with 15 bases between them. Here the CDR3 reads CASSPSSRGYGYTF. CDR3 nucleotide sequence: TGTGCCAGCAGCCCCTCCTCCCGGGGTTATGGCTACACCTTC.

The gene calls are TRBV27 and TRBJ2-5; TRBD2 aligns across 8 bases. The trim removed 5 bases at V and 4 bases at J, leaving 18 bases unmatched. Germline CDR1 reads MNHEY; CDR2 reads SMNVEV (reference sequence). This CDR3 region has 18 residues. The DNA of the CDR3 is TGTGCCAGCAGTAGTGGTCGGGAGGGTCGTGGGGGTGGAGAGACCCAGTACTTC. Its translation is CASSSGREGRGGGETQYF.